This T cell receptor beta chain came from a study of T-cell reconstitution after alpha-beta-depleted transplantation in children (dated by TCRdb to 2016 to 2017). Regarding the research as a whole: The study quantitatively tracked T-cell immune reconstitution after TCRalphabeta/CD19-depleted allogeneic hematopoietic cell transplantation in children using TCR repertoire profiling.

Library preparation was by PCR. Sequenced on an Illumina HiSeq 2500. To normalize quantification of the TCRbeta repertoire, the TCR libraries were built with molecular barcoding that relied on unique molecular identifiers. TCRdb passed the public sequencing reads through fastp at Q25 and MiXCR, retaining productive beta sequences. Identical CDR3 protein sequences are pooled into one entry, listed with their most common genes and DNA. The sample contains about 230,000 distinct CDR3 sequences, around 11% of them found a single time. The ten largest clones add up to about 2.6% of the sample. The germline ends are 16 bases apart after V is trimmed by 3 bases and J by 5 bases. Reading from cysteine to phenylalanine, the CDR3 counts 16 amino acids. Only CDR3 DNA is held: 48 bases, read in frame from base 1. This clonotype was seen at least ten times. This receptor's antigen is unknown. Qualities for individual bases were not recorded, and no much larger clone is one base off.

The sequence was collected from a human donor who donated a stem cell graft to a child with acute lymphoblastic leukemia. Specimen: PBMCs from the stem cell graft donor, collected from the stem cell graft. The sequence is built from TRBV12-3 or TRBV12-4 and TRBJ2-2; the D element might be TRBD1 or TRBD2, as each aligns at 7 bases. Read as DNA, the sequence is TGTGCCAGCAGTTTCGGGGGGCAGGGGGTTACCGGGGAGCTGTTTTTT. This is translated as CASSFGGQGVTGELFF.